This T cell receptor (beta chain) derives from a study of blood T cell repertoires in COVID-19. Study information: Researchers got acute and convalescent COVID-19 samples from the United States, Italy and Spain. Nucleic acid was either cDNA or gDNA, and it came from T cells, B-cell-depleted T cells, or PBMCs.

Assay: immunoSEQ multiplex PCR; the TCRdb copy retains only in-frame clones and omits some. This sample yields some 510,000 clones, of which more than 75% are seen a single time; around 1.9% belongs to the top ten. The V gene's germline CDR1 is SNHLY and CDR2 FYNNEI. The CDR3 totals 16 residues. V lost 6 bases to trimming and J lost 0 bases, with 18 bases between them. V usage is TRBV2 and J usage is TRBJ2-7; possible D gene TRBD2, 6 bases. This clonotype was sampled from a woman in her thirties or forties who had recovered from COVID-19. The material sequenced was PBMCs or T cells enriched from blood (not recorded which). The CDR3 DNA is TGTGCCAGCAGAACCACCGGGACTGCCATCTCCTACGAGCAGTACTTC. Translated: CASRTTGTAISYEQYF.